The 23 T cell receptor beta chains given below trace back to one sample, sequenced in a study of beta chain features in type 1 diabetes. No cognate antigen is known for these TCRs. Reverse transcribing all isolated RNA meant expressed TCRB transcripts were sequenced. Sequencing used immunoSEQ multiplex PCR; TCRdb keeps in-frame clones, though not all of them. The profile covers 300,000 to 350,000 clones, with roughly a tenth appearing a single time and 0.9% to 1.1% taken by the ten largest. Study-level findings and limits: A moderate, significant TCRB CDR3 shortening appeared in type 1 diabetes across four CD4+ subsets.

The sequenced sample consisted of central memory CD4+ T cells from blood. All receptors derive from a man younger than 45 with type 1 diabetes.

This chain joins TRBV2 and TRBJ1-2, with D perhaps matching TRBD1 (6 bases). Trimming took off 6 bases at V and 1 base at J, with 15 bases between the two ends. There are 15 residues in the CDR3. The germline CDR1 and CDR2 sequences are SNHLY and FYNNEI. This CDR3 is CASRWGGGFNYGYTF. The CDR3 region has the DNA TGTGCCAGCAGGTGGGGAGGGGGTTTTAACTATGGCTACACCTTC.

In its sample, this clone was seen a few times. The chain joins TRBV7-9 to TRBJ1-6, with no clear D. Germline CDR1 reads SEHNR; CDR2 reads FQNEAQ (reference sequence). The V and J ends lost 1 base and 0 bases respectively, with 7 bases between them. The CDR3 loop spans 16 amino acids. Written as DNA, the CDR3 is TGTGCCAGCAGCTTAGTAGGGAGCTCCTATAATTCACCCCTCCACTTT. This sequence encodes CASSLVGSSYNSPLHF.

The V call is TRBV7-2, the J call TRBJ2-4; tentatively, D is TRBD2 (6 bases). The CDR3 is 14 residues long. V lost 0 bases, J lost 5 bases, and 8 bases lay in between. CDR1 and CDR2 (germline): SGHTA, FQGNSA. The CDR3 sequence is CASSLASGENIQYF. The CDR3 nucleotides read TGTGCCAGCAGCTTAGCGTCGGGGGAAAACATTCAGTACTTC.

The gene calls are TRBV6-6 and TRBJ2-1; weak D call: TRBD2 (6 bases). CDR3 size: 15 residues. V was shortened by 7 bases and J by 6 bases, with 19 bases between the two germline ends. Germline V gene data show CDR1 as MNHNY and CDR2 as SVGAGI (reference sequence). The CDR3 loop reads CASTRSGLPGNEQFF. CDR3 bases: TGTGCCAGCACTCGGTCGGGACTCCCTGGCAATGAGCAGTTCTTC.

In this sample, this clone turned up a few times. V and J are TRBV5-5 and TRBJ1-5, with TRBD1 identical over 7 bases. CDR3 length: 17 residues. The V gene end was trimmed by 4 bases and the J gene end by 0 bases; junction bases not matched to a gene: 10. CDR1 is SGHKS and CDR2 is YYEKEE in the germline V gene (reference sequence). CDR3 residues: CASSTGDLDLSNQPQHF. The CDR3 DNA sequence: TGTGCCAGCAGCACAGGGGACTTGGATCTTAGCAATCAGCCCCAGCATTTT.

V gene TRBV10-3 combines with J gene TRBJ2-5, with D perhaps TRBD1 or TRBD2 (7 bases each). This CDR3 has 14 residues. The V and J ends lost 6 bases and 4 bases respectively, with 15 bases between them. Looked up from germline, CDR1 is ENHRY and CDR2 is SYGVKD. In nucleotides, the CDR3 is TGTGCCATCAGGCAGGGGGGGGAACGAGAGACCCAGTACTTC. Residues: CAIRQGGERETQYF.

This clone occurred many times. This sequence joins TRBV7-2 and TRBJ2-2, with TRBD2 matching 11 bases. This CDR3 has 19 amino acids. Germline CDR1 is SGHTA and CDR2 is FQGNSA. Germline trimming cut 5 bases from V and 2 bases from J; bases unmatched to any gene: 13. In nucleotides, the CDR3 is TGTGCCAGCAGCCCCCGGCTAGCGGGGGGTATTGGCAACACCGGGGAGCTGTTTTTT. It yields the protein CASSPRLAGGIGNTGELFF.

This clone was observed a handful of times. The CDR3: CASSQSGTGDDEQYF. Here the CDR3 DNA reads TGCGCCAGCAGTCAATCTGGGACAGGGGACGACGAGCAGTACTTC. V and J are TRBV23-1 and TRBJ2-7, with 10 nucleotides matching TRBD1. TRBV23-1 is an open reading frame whose function is uncertain. V was pared by 0 bases and J by 5 bases, with 4 bases of the junction left unmatched. The CDR3 consists of 15 residues.

Turning to this clone: The germline gene is not matched at one end of the junction; a read error may be the cause. The chain carries TRBV7-7 and TRBJ2-1; the match to TRBD1 covers 8 bases. This CDR3 contains 15 residues. Germline assignment: CDR1 SSHAT and CDR2 FNYEAQ (reference sequence). The CDR3 spells CASSLGVTGVDEQFF. CDR3 coding DNA: TGTGCTAGCAGCTTAGGGGTGACAGGGGTTGATGAGCAGTTCTTC. Full variable domain (missing parts from reference TRBV7-7 and TRBJ2-1): GAGVSQSPRYKVTKRGQDVTLRCDPISSHATLYWYQQALGQGPEFLTYFNYEAQPDKSGLPSDRFSAERPEGSISTLTIQRTEQRDSAMYRCASSLGVTGVDEQFFGPGTRLTVL.

This clone was counted only a few times. CDR3 sequence: CASRAPGPETQYF. The DNA for the CDR3 is TGTGCCAGCAGAGCCCCGGGACCAGAGACCCAGTACTTC. V gene TRBV6-5 combines with J gene TRBJ2-5; D may match TRBD1 or TRBD2 (5 bases each). CDR1 and CDR2 (germline): MNHEY, SVGAGI. The CDR3 totals 13 residues. The V end was cut by 6 bases, the J end by 4 bases, with 12 bases between.

The chain combines TRBV7-9 with TRBJ1-2; D is ambiguous. The CDR3 is 15 residues long. The germline V gene has CDR1 SEHNR and CDR2 FQNEAQ (reference sequence). V lost 5 bases and J 2 bases, leaving 15 bases between the germline ends. The CDR3 bases are TGTGCCAGCAGCCCCTCGGTTGGTAGGAACTATGGCTACACCTTC. Amino acid sequence: CASSPSVGRNYGYTF.

In its sample, this clone was seen a few times. The chain combines TRBV5-1 with TRBJ1-1; unclear D gene. Deletions cut 0 bases from V and 4 bases from J, with 10 bases between. Germline V gene data show CDR1 as SGHRS and CDR2 as YFSETQ. This CDR3 spans 14 amino acids. CDR3 DNA: TGCGCCAGCAGCTTGGATTGGGGAGGCACTGAAGCTTTCTTT. It specifies CASSLDWGGTEAFF.

This clone was picked up a small number of times. The V and J genes are TRBV27 and TRBJ2-7; D might be TRBD1 (6 bases). The CDR3 sequence is 12 residues long. With 9 bases removed from V and 3 bases from J, the gap between germline ends came to 12 bases. Germline-derived CDR1 and CDR2 are MNHEY and SMNVEV (reference sequence). CDR3 nucleotide sequence: TGTGCCAGTCGGACAGTCAACTACGAGCAGTACTTC. It encodes CASRTVNYEQYF.

This clone came up many times. The chain uses TRBV10-3 and TRBJ1-4, with 7 bases identical to TRBD1. This CDR3 region has 16 residues. Germline assignment: CDR1 ENHRY and CDR2 SYGVKD. Trimming cost V 6 bases and J 4 bases; bases outside gene matches: 11. CDR3 sequence (DNA): TGTGCCATCAGCTCCGGTCAGGGGGGCGGTAATGAAAAACTGTTTTTT. It is translated as CAISSGQGGGNEKLFF.

There are a few counts of this clone. This chain joins TRBV5-1 and TRBJ2-1; TRBD2 is a possible D gene (5 bases). V was pared by 4 bases and J by 0 bases, with 8 bases between. The germline V gene encodes CDR1 SGHRS and CDR2 YFSETQ. This CDR3 comprises 14 residues. CDR3 bases: TGCGCCAGCAGCCCGGGAAGCTCCTACAATGAGCAGTTCTTC. This encodes CASSPGSSYNEQFF.

The gene calls are TRBV7-2 and TRBJ2-7; 13 bases are a match to TRBD2. The J segment lost 1 base and the V segment lost 4 bases, leaving 1 base of the junction unmatched. The CDR3 spans 15 residues. Germline CDR1 SGHTA, CDR2 FQGNSA. The CDR3 bases are TGTGCCAGCAGCTCACTAGCGGGGGGGTCCTACGAGCAGTACTTC. Translating gives CASSSLAGGSYEQYF.

Comment on this clone: At the DNA level, this CDR3 is encoded by other sequences in the same sample as well. The chain links TRBV9 to TRBJ2-7; TRBD1 agrees at 10 bases. The trim removed 0 bases at V and 4 bases at J, leaving 4 bases unmatched. This CDR3 is built from 15 residues. CDR1 and CDR2 from the germline V gene are SGDLS and YYNGEE. The chain's CDR3 is CASSVAPGQGYEQYF. The CDR3 DNA reads as TGTGCCAGCAGCGTAGCACCGGGACAGGGGTACGAGCAGTACTTC.

This clone was seen a few times. The rearrangement joins TRBV6-1 to TRBJ1-5, with 7 bases aligning to TRBD1. V lost 2 bases, J lost 5 bases, and 3 bases stayed unmatched. The germline gives CDR1 MNHNS, CDR2 SASEGT. The CDR3 is made up of 14 amino acids. The DNA for the CDR3 is TGTGCCAGCAGTGAACAGGGGGGATATCAGCCCCAGCATTTT. It encodes CASSEQGGYQPQHF.

This sequence joins TRBV2 and TRBJ2-1, with D hard to call. Germline V CDR1 and CDR2: SNHLY, FYNNEI. V lost 2 bases, J lost 9 bases, and 5 bases lay in between. The CDR3 has 11 amino acids. Here the CDR3 reads CASSEFGEQFF. In DNA form, the CDR3 reads TGTGCCAGCAGTGAATTCGGTGAGCAGTTCTTC.

The V and J genes are TRBV21-1 and TRBJ2-6. TRBV21-1 is a documented pseudogene. This CDR3 has 19 residues. The CDR3 is CASSTSLAGTAWGANVLTF. In nucleotides, the CDR3 is TGTGCCAGCAGCACCTCTCTAGCCGGGACGGCTTGGGGGGCCAACGTCCTGACTTTC.

The V call is TRBV29-1, the J call TRBJ2-7; no firm D call. Germline V gene sequence: CDR1 SQVTM, CDR2 ANQGSEA. The CDR3 extends over 14 amino acids. Trimming took 1 base from V and 3 from J, leaving 13 bases between them. The CDR3 sequence: CSVEGGDTDYEQYF. As DNA, the CDR3 is TGCAGCGTTGAAGGCGGCGACACCGACTACGAGCAGTACTTC.

This chain uses TRBV30 with TRBJ2-7; TRBD2 might be the D (5 bases). V was trimmed by 8 bases and J by 4 bases, leaving 27 bases between them. This CDR3 is 16 amino acids long. CDR1 GTSNPN and CDR2 SVGIG come from the germline V gene (reference sequence). Here the CDR3 DNA reads TGTGCCAGGACGGAGAACGGACTCCCCCCGATATACGAGCAGTACTTC. It translates to CARTENGLPPIYEQYF. The full variable domain, in which reference TRBV30 and TRBJ2-7 provide the parts outside the CDR3, is SQTIHQWPATLVQPVGSPLSLECTVEGTSNPNLYWYRQAAGRGLQLLFYSVGIGQISSEVPQNLSASRPQDRQFILSSKKLLLSDSGFYLCARTENGLPPIYEQYFGPGTRLTVT.

This clone was seen more than once but under ten times. The chain combines TRBV4-2 with TRBJ2-2; D uncertain. Trimming took off 0 bases at V and 4 bases at J, with 9 bases between the two ends. Germline V gives CDR1 LGHNA, CDR2 YNFKEQ. The CDR3 has 15 amino acids. The CDR3 reads CASSQENTFTGELFF. The CDR3 DNA is TGTGCCAGCAGCCAAGAAAACACCTTCACCGGGGAGCTGTTTTTT.